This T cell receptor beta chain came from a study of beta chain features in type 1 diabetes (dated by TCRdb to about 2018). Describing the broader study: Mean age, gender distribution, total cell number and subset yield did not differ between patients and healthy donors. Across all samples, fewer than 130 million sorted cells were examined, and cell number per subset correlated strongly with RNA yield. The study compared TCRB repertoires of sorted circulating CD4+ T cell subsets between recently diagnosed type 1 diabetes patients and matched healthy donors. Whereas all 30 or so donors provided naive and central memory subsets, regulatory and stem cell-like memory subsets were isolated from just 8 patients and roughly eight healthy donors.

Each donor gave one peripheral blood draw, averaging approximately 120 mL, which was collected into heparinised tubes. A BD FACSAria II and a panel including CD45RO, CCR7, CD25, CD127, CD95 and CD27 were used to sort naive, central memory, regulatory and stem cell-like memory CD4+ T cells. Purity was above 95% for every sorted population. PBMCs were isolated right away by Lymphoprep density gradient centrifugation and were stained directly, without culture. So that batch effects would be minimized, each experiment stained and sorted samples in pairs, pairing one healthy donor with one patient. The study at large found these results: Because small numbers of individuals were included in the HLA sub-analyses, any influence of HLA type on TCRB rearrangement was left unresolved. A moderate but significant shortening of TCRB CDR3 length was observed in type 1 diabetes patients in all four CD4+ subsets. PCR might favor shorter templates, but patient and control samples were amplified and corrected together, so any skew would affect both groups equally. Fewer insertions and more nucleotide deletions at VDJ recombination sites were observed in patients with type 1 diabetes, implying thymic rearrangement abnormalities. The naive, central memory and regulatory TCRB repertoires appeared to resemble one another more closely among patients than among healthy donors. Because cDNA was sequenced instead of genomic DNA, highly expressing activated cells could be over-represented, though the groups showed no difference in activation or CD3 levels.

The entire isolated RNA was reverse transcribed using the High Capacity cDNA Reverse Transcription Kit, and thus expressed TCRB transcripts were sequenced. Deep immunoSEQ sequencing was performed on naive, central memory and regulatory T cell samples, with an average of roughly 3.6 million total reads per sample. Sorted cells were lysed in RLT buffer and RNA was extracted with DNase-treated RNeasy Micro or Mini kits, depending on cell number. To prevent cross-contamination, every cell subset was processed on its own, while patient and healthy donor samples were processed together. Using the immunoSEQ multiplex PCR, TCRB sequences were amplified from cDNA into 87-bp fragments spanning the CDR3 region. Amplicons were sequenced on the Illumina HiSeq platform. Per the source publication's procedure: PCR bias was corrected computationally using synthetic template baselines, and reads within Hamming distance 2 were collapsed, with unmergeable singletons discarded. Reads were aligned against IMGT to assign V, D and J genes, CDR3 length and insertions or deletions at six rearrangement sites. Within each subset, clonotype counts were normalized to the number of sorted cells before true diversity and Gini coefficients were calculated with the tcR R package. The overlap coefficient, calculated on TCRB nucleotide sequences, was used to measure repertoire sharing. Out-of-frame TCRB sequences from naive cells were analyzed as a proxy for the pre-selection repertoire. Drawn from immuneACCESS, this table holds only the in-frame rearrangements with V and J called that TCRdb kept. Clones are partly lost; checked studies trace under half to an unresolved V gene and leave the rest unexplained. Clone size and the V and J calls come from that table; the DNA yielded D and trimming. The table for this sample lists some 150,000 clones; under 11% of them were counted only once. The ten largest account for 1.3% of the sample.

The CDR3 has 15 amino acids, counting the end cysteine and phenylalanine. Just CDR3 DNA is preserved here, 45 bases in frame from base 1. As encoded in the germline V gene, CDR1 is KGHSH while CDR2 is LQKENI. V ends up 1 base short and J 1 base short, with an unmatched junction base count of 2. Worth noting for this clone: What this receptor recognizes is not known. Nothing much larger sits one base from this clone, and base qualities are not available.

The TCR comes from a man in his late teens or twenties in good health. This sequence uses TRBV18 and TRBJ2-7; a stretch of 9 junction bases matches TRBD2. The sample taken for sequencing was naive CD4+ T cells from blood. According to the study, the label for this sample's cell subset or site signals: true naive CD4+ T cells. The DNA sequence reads TGTGCCAGCTCACCACTCGCGGGGGGGTCCTACGAGCAGTACTTC. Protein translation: CASSPLAGGSYEQYF.